This is a list of T cell receptor beta chains from one sample in a study of cytomegalovirus exposure and HLA in healthy donors. The protocol was immunoSEQ multiplex PCR, while the TCRdb copy is restricted to in-frame clones and leaves out a portion. The sample yields some 95,000 clones, around 79% seen once. The sample consisted of PBMCs. The receptors shown here come from a woman aged 40 to 50 in good health and CMV-seronegative. The CDR3 runs from the conserved cysteine through the conserved F or W. The D gene is left open where the match is weak. Clone size is stated in some rows and not others, as once, few, many or a class when expanded.

>TRBD2|TRBJ2-1|NA|TRBV2
TGTGCCAGCAGTGAATTGGCGGGGGGGTATAATGAGCAGTTCTTC
CASSELAGGYNEQFF
>TRBD2|TRBJ2-3|few|TRBV7-6
TGTGCCAGCAGCCCTAGGACTAGCGGGGGGTTGAGTACAGATACGCAGTATTTT
CASSPRTSGGLSTDTQYF
>TRBD2|TRBJ2-7|NA|TRBV5-1
TGCGCCAGCAGCTTGAGAAGCGGGGGGCCCTACGAGCAGTACTTC
CASSLRSGGPYEQYF
>TRBD1|TRBJ1-1|once|TRBV14
TGTGCCAGCAGCCCAGAGACAGGGAATATAGCTGAAGCTTTCTTT
CASSPETGNIAEAFF
>NA|TRBJ2-3|NA|TRBV5-6
TGTGCCAGCACCGATATCCCCGGAGGCGGGGGCCCCTCAGATACGCAGTATTTT
CASTDIPGGGGPSDTQYF
>TRBD1|TRBJ1-2|NA|TRBV7-2
TGTGCCAGCAGTCCTCGGGACAGTTCTAACTATGGCTACACCTTC
CASSPRDSSNYGYTF
>TRBD1|TRBJ1-5|NA|TRBV4-1
TGCGCCAGCAGCCAGGGGGACAGGGGGTATCATCAGCCCCAGCATTTT
CASSQGDRGYHQPQHF
>TRBD1|TRBJ2-5|NA|TRBV2
TGTGCCAGCAGTTCGAGGACAGGTCAAGAGACCCAGTACTTC
CASSSRTGQETQYF
>TRBD1|TRBJ2-7|NA|TRBV7-8
TGTGCCAGCAGCGCCGGGACAGGGGGCATTTACGAGCAGTACTTC
CASSAGTGGIYEQYF
>NA|TRBJ1-2|NA|TRBV7-9
TGTGCCAGCAGCTTAGGTCAGGAGGGCTATGGCTACACCTTC
CASSLGQEGYGYTF
>NA|TRBJ1-5|NA|TRBV18
TGTGCCAGCTCACCACAGGGGATCAATCAGCCCCAGCATTTT
CASSPQGINQPQHF
>TRBD1|TRBJ1-1|NA|TRBV18
TGTGCCAGCTCACCGACAGGGTTGAACACTGAAGCTTTCTTT
CASSPTGLNTEAFF
>NA|TRBJ2-1|NA|TRBV21-1
TGTGCCAGCAGCTCCCGACTAGCGGGGGTGCCGGATGAGCAGTTCTTC
CASSSRLAGVPDEQFF
>NA|TRBJ2-7|NA|TRBV28
TGTGCCAGCAGTTCGGGTTTCCACGAGCAGTACTTC
CASSSGFHEQYF
>TRBD2|TRBJ2-1|NA|TRBV6-5
TGTGCCAGCAGTTTCCTAGCGGGGGGGCGACGGAATGAGCAGTTCTTC
CASSFLAGGRRNEQFF
>TRBD1|TRBJ2-1|NA|TRBV7-6
TGTGCCAGCAGCCACAGGGGGGAGGAGCAGTTCTTC
CASSHRGEEQFF
>TRBD2|TRBJ2-7|NA|TRBV7-9
TGTGCCAGCAGCCCGGGAGGGGTCGAGCAGTACTTC
CASSPGGVEQYF
>TRBD1|TRBJ1-1|NA|TRBV28
TGTGCCAGCAGTTTATCCGGACAGGCAGCTTTCTTT
CASSLSGQAAFF
>TRBD2|TRBJ2-5|NA|TRBV9
TGTGCCAGCAGCCCAAGGACTAGCGGGGGCCAAGAGACCCAGTACTTC
CASSPRTSGGQETQYF
>NA|TRBJ2-5|NA|TRBV5-1
TGCGCCAGCGAGCACTGGGGCCCAGAGATAGAGACCCAGTACTTC
CASEHWGPEIETQYF
>TRBD1|TRBJ1-5|NA|TRBV4-1
TGCGCCAGCAGCAATCGGGACAGTCAGCCCCAGCATTTT
CASSNRDSQPQHF
>NA|TRBJ1-3|NA|TRBV7-2
TGTGCCAGCTCTAGAAGGGAGGGGAACACCATATATTTT
CASSRREGNTIYF
>TRBD1|TRBJ2-3|NA|TRBV2
TGTGCCAGCAGTGAAAGACAGGGCGCAGATACGCAGTATTTT
CASSERQGADTQYF
>NA|TRBJ1-3|few|TRBV6-1
TGTGCCAGCAGGGACAGTATACGAAACAACATATATTTT
CASRDSIRNNIYF
>TRBD1|TRBJ1-1|NA|TRBV27
TGTGCCAGCAGATCCACCCTCGTCAGGGGACAGGGGGAAGTTTGGGGAGTCACTGAAGCTTTCTTT
CASRSTLVRGQGEVWGVTEAFF
>NA|TRBJ1-2|NA|TRBV11-2
TGTGCCAGCAGCTTAGGGACATTCTATGGCTACACCTTC
CASSLGTFYGYTF
>NA|TRBJ2-2|NA|TRBV5-6
TGTGCCAGCAGTTCAAGTAGCACCGGGGAGCTGTTTTTT
CASSSSSTGELFF
>TRBD1|TRBJ1-1|NA|TRBV19
TGTGCCAGTAGTTCGCGGCGACAGGGGGCGAGCACTGAAGCTTTCTTT
CASSSRRQGASTEAFF
>NA|TRBJ2-3|NA|TRBV7-9
TGTGCCAGCGGGGGCAGGCGGGGGATCACAGATACGCAGTATTTT
CASGGRRGITDTQYF
>TRBD1|TRBJ1-2|few|TRBV7-9
TGTGCCAGCAGCTTAGGACAGGGCCATAATGGCTACACCTTC
CASSLGQGHNGYTF
>NA|TRBJ2-1|few|TRBV7-2
TGTGCCAGCAGCTCGTCGACAGGGAGGAATGAGCAGTTCTTC
CASSSSTGRNEQFF
>NA|TRBJ1-4|NA|TRBV2
TGTGCCAGCAGTGAAGTCAGGTACCCACAAGAGGAAAAACTGTTTTTT
CASSEVRYPQEEKLFF
>NA|TRBJ1-5|NA|TRBV5-5
TGTGCCAGCAGCTTGGTTCTCCCGGGTACCAATCAGCCCCAGCATTTT
CASSLVLPGTNQPQHF
>NA|TRBJ1-4|NA|TRBV7-9
TGTGCCAGCAGCCTACAGGCCTCAACTAATGAAAAACTGTTTTTT
CASSLQASTNEKLFF
>TRBD1|TRBJ1-4|NA|TRBV11-2
TGTGCCAGCAGCCGGGGCCAGACAGGGATTAATGAAAAACTGTTTTTT
CASSRGQTGINEKLFF
>NA|TRBJ2-3|NA|TRBV27
TGTGCCAGCAGTTACACCTGGGGGGTTGGGGATACGCAGTATTTT
CASSYTWGVGDTQYF
>NA|TRBJ1-5|NA|TRBV6-6
TGTGCCAGCAGTCAACTACAGGGAGTGAGCAGTCAGCCCCAGCATTTT
CASSQLQGVSSQPQHF
>NA|TRBJ1-6|few|TRBV18
TGTGCCAGCTCATTGCAGGGCTATAATTCACCCCTCCACTTT
CASSLQGYNSPLHF
>TRBD1|TRBJ1-1|NA|TRBV6-5
TGTGCCAGCAGTTCTTGGACAGGGGAAGCTTTCTTT
CASSSWTGEAFF
>TRBD2|TRBJ2-7|NA|TRBV5-4
TGTGCCAGCAGCCTGCGGGGGGGATCCGAGCAGTACTTC
CASSLRGGSEQYF